This TCR beta chain was identified during a study of tumor-infiltrating lymphocytes in primary liver carcinoma (dated by TCRdb to about 2017). General notes on the study: Between November 2015 and early 2016, a few patients in China with histopathologically diagnosed primary liver carcinoma had surgical resection. Hepatocellular carcinoma (four) or combined HCC and intrahepatic cholangiocarcinoma (one) was present in the five patients, who were three men and two women aged 30 to 69 years. The five patients had tumors of stage T1-T3 N0M0, with maximum diameters ranging from about 4.2 to 10 cm. Each sample produced roughly 3.65 to 7.13 million productive TCRbeta reads, and read depth showed no significant difference between tissue types. TCRbeta repertoire sequencing, expression microarrays and whole-exome sequencing were combined in the study across five regions of each liver tumor, with adjacent normal tissue and blood also included. A total of roughly 35 specimens from 5 patients, comprising roughly 25 tumor regions, 5 adjacent noncancerous liver tissues and 5 peripheral blood samples, were covered by TCRbeta repertoire sequencing. Reproducibility between technical replicate repertoires was high, with correlation coefficients above 0.95 and mean shared-clone rates roughly 0.87.

Study-wide conclusions, independent of this receptor: A significantly larger repertoire fraction was made up by the top 250 clones in tumors than in blood (p = 0.039). Only the TCR beta chain was sequenced, which likely underestimates true repertoire diversity because unpaired alpha chains were not captured. Because the samples were bulk and unsorted, CD4+ and CD8+ T cell repertoires could not be compared. Repertoire overlap was higher between tumor regions (mean around 35%) than tumor-adjacent (approximately 17%) or tumor-blood (14%) pairs, consistent with antigen-driven expansion. The study included only a few patients, and the authors note findings should be validated in a larger study.

Blood RNA was extracted from unsorted whole blood with TRIzol reagent; germline DNA came from the DNeasy Blood & Tissue kit. At the time of sampling, the patients were treatment-naive and had chronic HBV infection. Before surgery, approximately 3.7 milliliters of peripheral blood were drawn into K2EDTA tubes. The germline ends are 17 bases apart after V is trimmed by 7 bases and J by 2 bases. From the germline V gene, CDR1 is MNHEY and CDR2 is SVGAGI. The CDR3 runs 16 residues from the cysteine to the phenylalanine. The read is trimmed to its CDR3 DNA, 48 bases read in frame from base 1. TCRbeta-specific cDNA was reverse-transcribed from 500 ng total RNA using a constant-region primer and ProtoScript II reverse transcriptase. TCRbeta libraries were built with three nested multiplex PCR rounds, a slightly modified ARM-PCR procedure. Multiplex TRBV1-TRBV30 forward primers and a Cbeta reverse primer were used in the first two PCR rounds, each of which was run for roughly 9 cycles. Sample barcodes and Illumina adapters were added in a final 25-cycle PCR using Deep VentR polymerase. Amplicons of 200-500 bp were gel-purified with a QIAquick gel extraction kit before sequencing. An Illumina HiSeq 2500 was used to sequence the TCRbeta amplicons, generating 250-bp paired-end reads. On the authors' methods: To recover full CDR3 sequences, reads were quality-trimmed using Trimmomatic v0.33 and paired reads were then merged using FLASH v1.2.11. MiGEC v1.2.1b assigned V, D and J germline segments to the rearranged TCRbeta sequences. Clonotype statistics and Shannon-Wiener diversity indices were calculated with VDJtools v1.0.0. To cut down on sampling bias, every analysis after diversity analysis relied on just the 250 most abundant clonotypes from each sample. TCRdb reran the public reads through fastp at Q25 and MiXCR, keeping productive beta chains. A single entry per CDR3 protein holds the most common genes and DNA from its merged rows. TCRdb assigned the V and J calls; the authors' analysis was not used. The sample table shows approximately 300,000 distinct CDR3 sequences, and less than 75% are seen once. The top ten constitute 9% of the sample.

This clonotype was counted ten times or more. Its antigen is not yet known. No base qualities exist here, and no much larger clone lies one base off it. Sequenced: peripheral blood. The receptor was derived from a man aged 35-49 years with primary liver carcinoma and hepatitis B virus infection. The chain links TRBV6-5 with TRBJ2-2; TRBD2 is possibly the D segment (5 matching bases). The DNA sequence is as follows: TGTGCCAGCACCCAAAGGAGCGGAGCTAACACCGGGGAGCTGTTTTTT. Translated, it reads CASTQRSGANTGELFF.